What follows are 32 T cell receptor beta chains derived from one specimen sequenced in a study of blood T cell repertoires in COVID-19. Profiled with immunoSEQ multiplex PCR; TCRdb holds only in-frame clones, not every one. The table has around 500,000 clones, around 85% seen once. The sample taken for sequencing was PBMCs or T cells enriched from blood (not recorded which). These receptor sequences come from a woman in her sixties or seventies who had recovered from COVID-19.

The chain is built from TRBV30 and TRBJ1-4, with D hard to call. The CDR3 length is 14 residues. The V end lost 0 bases, the J end lost 8 bases, and 13 bases lay between the germline ends. Germline loops: CDR1 GTSNPN, CDR2 SVGIG (reference sequence). The CDR3 region is CAWSVSGLVEKLFF. CDR3 bases: TGTGCCTGGAGTGTCTCGGGTTTAGTGGAAAAACTGTTTTTT. Drawing the rest from reference TRBV30 and TRBJ1-4, the complete variable domain is SQTIHQWPATLVQPVGSPLSLECTVEGTSNPNLYWYRQAAGRGLQLLFYSVGIGQISSEVPQNLSASRPQDRQFILSSKKLLLSDSGFYLCAWSVSGLVEKLFFGSGTQLSVL.

This rearrangement joins TRBV23-1 to TRBJ2-7, with TRBD1 as a possible D gene (5 bases). TRBV23-1 is identified as an open reading frame with a role that is uncertain. V lost 0 bases and J lost 2, with 11 bases in between. This CDR3 region has 15 residues. DNA of the CDR3: TGCGCCAGCAGTCAATCGAAAGGGGTCACCTACGAGCAGTACTTC. As protein: CASSQSKGVTYEQYF.

The chain links TRBV5-1 to TRBJ2-1; 13 bases map to TRBD2. Germline assignment: CDR1 SGHRS and CDR2 YFSETQ. The CDR3 totals 17 residues. J gave up 0 bases and V 1 base, and 1 base lay outside the gene matches. Here the CDR3 reads CASSLRTSGGSYNEQFF. CDR3 bases: TGCGCCAGCAGCTTGCGGACTAGCGGGGGCTCCTACAATGAGCAGTTCTTC.

The chain joins TRBV5-1 to TRBJ2-7; 7 nucleotides agree with TRBD1. The CDR3 runs 12 residues. The V segment lost 6 bases and the J segment 3 bases; nucleotides outside the gene matches: 3. Germline V gene lookup returns CDR1 SGHRS and CDR2 YFSETQ. This CDR3 is CASTGQSYEQYF. The CDR3 region has the DNA TGCGCCAGCACGGGACAGAGCTACGAGCAGTACTTC.

This rearrangement joins TRBV7-2 to TRBJ2-4; TRBD2 is a possible D gene (6 bases). The V end was cut by 4 bases, the J end by 7 bases, with 17 bases between. The CDR3 spans 15 residues. Per germline, CDR1 SGHTA and CDR2 FQGNSA. In DNA, the CDR3 is TGTGCCAGCAGCTCCCTTTGGGGGGTTGGGAACATTCAGTACTTC. It encodes CASSSLWGVGNIQYF.

This sequence joins TRBV24-1 and TRBJ1-5, with D possibly being TRBD1 (6 bases). The V end lost 3 bases, the J end lost 1 base, and 15 bases lay between the germline ends. Germline V gene lookup returns CDR1 KGHDR and CDR2 SFDVKD. The CDR3 contains 17 residues. CDR3 in DNA: TGTGCCACCAGTGATCCAGGGGCCACAGGGAGCAATCAGCCCCAGCATTTT. This codes for CATSDPGATGSNQPQHF.

This sequence joins TRBV7-2 and TRBJ1-2; 9 bases align to TRBD1. The CDR3 is 17 residues long. V lost 5 bases and J lost 4; bases outside the gene matches: 14. CDR1 is SGHTA and CDR2 is FQGNSA in the germline V gene. CDR3: CASSAWDRGQGFYGYTF. The DNA of the CDR3 is TGTGCCAGCAGCGCTTGGGACCGGGGACAGGGATTCTATGGCTACACCTTC.

This rearrangement joins TRBV10-1 to TRBJ1-2, with D possibly matching TRBD1 (5 bases). The CDR3 totals 16 residues. V lost 5 bases to trimming and J lost 2 bases, with 18 bases between them. CDR1 WNHNN and CDR2 SYGVQD come from the germline V gene (reference sequence). CDR3 sequence reads: CASSTGTLEDNYGYTF. The CDR3 DNA reads TGCGCCAGCAGTACCGGGACTCTAGAAGACAACTATGGCTACACCTTC.

As concerns this clone: Germline is not matched at one junction end, which may reflect a read error. The same CDR3 can be traced to other DNA sequences in this sample. This chain uses TRBV5-5 with TRBJ1-5, with D tentatively TRBD1 (6 bases). The CDR3 totals 15 residues. Germline V gene data show CDR1 as SGHKS and CDR2 as YYEKEE (reference sequence). The CDR3 loop reads CASSLEQGGNQPQHF. The CDR3 DNA is TGTGCCAGCAGCTTGGAACAGGGTGGCAACCAGCCCCAGCATTTT.

The rearrangement joins TRBV7-2 to TRBJ2-5; TRBD1 aligns across 9 bases. CDR1 SGHTA and CDR2 FQGNSA come from the germline V gene. CDR3 size: 15 residues. V gave up 1 base and J gave up 7 bases; unmatched junction bases: 7. CDR3 amino acids: CASSLVTGGGGTQYF. DNA for the CDR3: TGTGCCAGCAGCTTAGTTACAGGGGGCGGTGGGACCCAGTACTTC. Full variable domain (remainder filled in from reference TRBV7-2 and TRBJ2-5): GAGVSQSPSNKVTEKGKDVELRCDPISGHTALYWYRQSLGQGLEFLIYFQGNSAPDKSGLPSDRFSAERTGGSVSTLTIQRTQQEDSAVYLCASSLVTGGGGTQYFGPGTRLLVL.

The chain carries TRBV5-1 and TRBJ2-5; perhaps TRBD1 as D (5 bases). The CDR3 spans 15 residues. Germline V gene data show CDR1 as SGHRS and CDR2 as YFSETQ. V shed 1 base and J shed 5 bases, with 15 bases lying between them. The CDR3 is CASSLSWGTDETQYF. CDR3 nucleotides: TGCGCCAGCAGCTTGAGTTGGGGCACGGATGAGACCCAGTACTTC.

This chain links TRBV2 with TRBJ2-3; 7 positions agree with TRBD2. The CDR3 spans 15 residues. Per germline, CDR1 SNHLY and CDR2 FYNNEI. V lost 6 bases to trimming and J lost 8 bases; unmatched junction nucleotides: 14. The DNA of the CDR3 is TGTGCCAGCAGCCCGGGACTATCTTTAGGAGGTACGCAGTATTTT. It specifies CASSPGLSLGGTQYF.

This clone was picked up a small number of times. The chain uses TRBV2 and TRBJ1-4; TRBD1 agrees at 7 bases. This CDR3 is built from 15 residues. Germline CDR1 reads SNHLY; CDR2 reads FYNNEI. V dropped 7 bases and J dropped 4; count of bases not matched to a gene: 9. CDR3 sequence (DNA): TGTGCCAGCAAAGTCCGGGACAGCAATAATGAAAAACTGTTTTTT. Translation: CASKVRDSNNEKLFF.

This clone was picked up one time. The chain combines TRBV2 with TRBJ1-5; the match to TRBD1 covers 7 bases. With V trimmed by 0 bases and J by 5 bases, 10 bases remained unmatched. This CDR3 spans 17 amino acids. Germline V gene lookup returns CDR1 SNHLY and CDR2 FYNNEI. The CDR3, as DNA: TGTGCCAGCAGTGAAGCATTGACAGGGAGAGGAGATCAGCCCCAGCATTTT. It encodes CASSEALTGRGDQPQHF.

There are a few counts of this clone. The gene calls are TRBV4-1 and TRBJ1-4; TRBD1 might be the D (5 bases). The CDR3 has 14 amino acids. The V and J ends lost 4 bases and 8 bases respectively, with 14 bases between them. CDR1 MGHRA and CDR2 YSYEKL come from the germline V gene. This CDR3 reads CASSPGEWKEKLFF. The CDR3 DNA is TGCGCCAGCAGCCCGGGGGAATGGAAGGAAAAACTGTTTTTT.

This chain joins TRBV19 and TRBJ1-2; 7 positions match TRBD1. This CDR3 spans 18 amino acids. CDR1 and CDR2 from the germline V gene are LNHDA and SQIVND (reference sequence). The V gene end was trimmed by 2 bases and the J gene end by 0 bases; junction bases not matched to a gene: 12. CDR3 nucleotide sequence: TGTGCCAGTAGTATACTTAAAGCCGGGACAGAAGCTAACTATGGCTACACCTTC. Its translation: CASSILKAGTEANYGYTF.

On this clone itself: Other DNA sequences in the sample encode the same CDR3. This chain connects TRBV2 to TRBJ1-2, with 7 positions matching TRBD1. J was trimmed by 2 bases and V by 8 bases; bases with no gene match: 2. The germline CDR1 and CDR2 sequences are SNHLY and FYNNEI. This CDR3 contains 12 residues. CDR3: CASSTGNYGYTF. CDR3 nucleotide sequence: TGTGCCAGCTCGACAGGGAACTATGGCTACACCTTC.

This rearrangement joins TRBV4-2 to TRBJ1-2; D is perhaps TRBD1 (5 bases). The CDR3 loop spans 15 amino acids. V dropped 0 bases and J dropped 8 bases, with 16 bases sitting between them. CDR1 is LGHNA, CDR2 YNFKEQ, per germline. CDR3 coding DNA: TGTGCCAGCAGCCAAGAAGGAACAGGAATGGAAGGCTACACCTTC. It encodes CASSQEGTGMEGYTF.

The rearrangement joins TRBV29-1 to TRBJ2-1; 8 bases match TRBD2. Germline V gene data show CDR1 as SQVTM and CDR2 as ANQGSEA. The V and J ends lost 3 bases and 8 bases, in that order; junction bases with no gene match: 15. The CDR3 runs to 16 residues. CDR3 sequence (DNA): TGCAGCGTTGACGTCGCTAGCGGGTCCTTCGCCGATGAGCAGTTCTTC. Its translation is CSVDVASGSFADEQFF.

The gene calls are TRBV5-6 and TRBJ1-2; 9 bases are a match to TRBD1. This CDR3 comprises 17 residues. J was trimmed by 4 bases and V by 4 bases; bases with no gene match: 14. The germline gives CDR1 SGHDT, CDR2 YYEEEE. The CDR3 reads CASSPRGDRARAYGYTF. CDR3 nucleotide sequence: TGTGCCAGCAGCCCTCGTGGGGACAGGGCGCGGGCCTATGGCTACACCTTC.

This clone was observed a handful of times. V usage is TRBV12-3 or TRBV12-4 and J usage is TRBJ2-1; 7 bases align to TRBD1. After removal of 3 bases from V and 7 bases from J, the junction contained 3 bases not matched to a gene. The CDR3 runs to 13 residues. CDR3 in amino acids: CASSFDRANEQFF. CDR3 sequence (DNA): TGTGCCAGCAGTTTTGACAGGGCGAATGAGCAGTTCTTC.

The chain recombines TRBV7-9 with TRBJ2-7; the D gene is possibly TRBD1 (5 bases). The CDR3 has 13 amino acids. Germline CDR1 is SEHNR and CDR2 is FQNEAQ (reference sequence). Trimming left V 4 bases short and J 1 base short, with 8 bases between. CDR3 protein: CASSSPGSYEQYF. The DNA of the CDR3 is TGTGCCAGCAGCTCTCCAGGGTCCTACGAGCAGTACTTC.

The V call is TRBV27, the J call TRBJ1-2; D remains ambiguous. The CDR3 spans 14 residues. The germline gives CDR1 MNHEY, CDR2 SMNVEV (reference sequence). Deletions cut 5 bases from V and 0 bases from J, with 10 bases between. The DNA of the CDR3 is TGTGCCAGCAGTACCCTGAGAGCTAACTATGGCTACACCTTC. Its translation is CASSTLRANYGYTF.

This rearrangement joins TRBV25-1 to TRBJ2-5; 7 bases are shared with TRBD2. The CDR3 sequence is 12 residues long. Germline CDR1 MGHDK, CDR2 SYGVNS. Unmatched junction bases numbered 4, after V lost 8 bases and J lost 4 bases. The CDR3 DNA reads TGTGCCAGCTGGGGAGGGAGAGAGACCCAGTACTTC. Encoded protein: CASWGGRETQYF.

The chain combines TRBV7-2 with TRBJ2-1, with 15 nucleotides matching TRBD2. The CDR3 runs 15 residues. Germline V gives CDR1 SGHTA, CDR2 FQGNSA. V trimming: 5 bases; J trimming: 7 bases; junction bases outside the gene matches: 3. The CDR3 DNA follows: TGTGCCAGCAGCCGGGGACTAGCGGGGGGTAATGAGCAGTTCTTC. Protein: CASSRGLAGGNEQFF.

The chain couples TRBV29-1 to TRBJ1-2; D not resolved. Trimming took 4 bases from V and 0 from J, leaving 9 bases between them. CDR1 is SQVTM, CDR2 ANQGSEA, per germline. The CDR3 length is 13 residues. CDR3 residues: CSVVAGTNYGYTF. DNA of the CDR3: TGCAGCGTTGTGGCAGGTACTAACTATGGCTACACCTTC.

J is TRBJ1-2 and V is TRBV28; D might be TRBD1 (5 bases). V was cut by 11 bases and J by 6 bases, with 19 bases left in between. This CDR3 contains 13 residues. The V gene's germline CDR1 is MDHEN and CDR2 SYDVKM. CDR3 DNA: TGTGCCTTACACGGCCAGGGAGGGGATGGCTACACCTTC. Amino acids: CALHGQGGDGYTF.

The J gene is TRBJ1-6, the V gene TRBV7-2; 7 bases fit TRBD1. The ends lost 3 bases at V and 6 bases at J; junction bases unmatched: 2. The CDR3 length is 14 residues. The germline V gene has CDR1 SGHTA and CDR2 FQGNSA. CDR3 in amino acids: CASSLYRGNSPLHF. In DNA form, the CDR3 reads TGTGCCAGCAGCTTGTACAGGGGTAATTCACCCCTCCACTTT.

V usage is TRBV11-2 and J usage is TRBJ2-7; D gene unclear. The CDR3 is 16 amino acids. Germline CDR1 and CDR2: SGHAT and FQNNGV. V lost 7 bases to trimming and J lost 4 bases, with 23 bases between them. CDR3 DNA sequence: TGTGCCAGCAACGGCCCCCTTAACAGTATCCCGTACGAGCAGTACGTC. Translation gives CASNGPLNSIPYEQYV.

The chain carries TRBV6-1 and TRBJ1-5; 7 nucleotides match TRBD1. Germline CDR1 and CDR2: MNHNS and SASEGT. Trimming at V came to 0 bases and at J to 4 bases, leaving 9 bases not matched to a gene. The CDR3 is 17 residues long. CDR3: CASSEARGGQLNQPQHF. CDR3 sequence (DNA): TGTGCCAGCAGTGAAGCGCGTGGGGGACAGCTAAATCAGCCCCAGCATTTT.

V gene TRBV6-5 combines with J gene TRBJ1-6; possible D gene TRBD1, 5 bases. CDR3 length: 12 amino acids. Trimming took 6 bases from V and 14 from J, leaving 14 bases between them. Germline assignment: CDR1 MNHEY and CDR2 SVGAGI. CDR3 loop: CASSSSSGSLHF. CDR3 DNA: TGTGCCAGCAGCAGTTCCTCAGGGTCCCTCCACTTT.

V is TRBV7-9 and J is TRBJ1-2; 9 bases fit TRBD1. CDR1 SEHNR and CDR2 FQNEAQ come from the germline V gene (reference sequence). This CDR3 is built from 15 residues. Trimming took 1 base from V and 8 from J; bases not matched to a gene: 8. CDR3 sequence (DNA): TGTGCCAGCAGCTTAGGCCGGGACAGGGTGCGAGGCTACACCTTC. As protein: CASSLGRDRVRGYTF.